These 28 T cell receptor beta chains came from one sample sequenced in a study of T cells in Graves' hyperthyroidism and ophthalmopathy. TCR beta CDR3 region amplification was performed from RNA transcripts. Primed by the HTBI set, a first-round RT-PCR was run on the TCR CDR3. TCRdb passed the multiplex PCR reads through MiXCR, listing each CDR3 protein once. Among around 700,000 distinct CDR3 sequences listed, 18% were seen once. The source material was blood. Source of these receptors: a woman in her forties or fifties with Graves' hyperthyroidism that later progressed to Graves' ophthalmopathy.

J is TRBJ2-3 and V is TRBV5-1, with 9 bases lining up with TRBD1. V dropped 4 bases and J dropped 0; count of bases not matched to a gene: 6. The V gene's germline CDR1 is SGHRS and CDR2 YFSETQ. The CDR3 extends over 16 amino acids. CDR3 loop: CASSTGTGTSTDTQYF. In DNA form, the CDR3 reads TGCGCCAGCAGCACCGGGACAGGGACTAGCACAGATACGCAGTATTTT.

This clonotype showed up many times. In nucleotides, the CDR3 is TGTGCCAGCACACAAGCCCGGGGCGATTACATTGTTTCTCACGAGCAGTACTTC. Its translation is CASTQARGDYIVSHEQYF. The V call is TRBV6-2 or TRBV6-3, the J call TRBJ2-7; either TRBD1 or TRBD2 may supply D (5 bases each). CDR1 is MNHEY and CDR2 is SVGEGT in the germline V gene. The length of the CDR3 is 18 residues. V lost 7 bases and J lost 5, with 30 bases in between.

This clonotype was detected a few times. This chain connects TRBV7-2 to TRBJ2-7; D call uncertain. This CDR3 comprises 15 residues. With 2 bases removed from V and 4 bases from J, the gap between germline ends came to 15 bases. Germline CDR1 reads SGHTA; CDR2 reads FQGNSA. The CDR3 here is CASSLNLYVNYEQYF. The CDR3 nucleotides are TGTGCCAGCAGCTTAAATTTGTATGTCAATTACGAGCAGTACTTC.

This clonotype appeared a few times. This sequence joins TRBV6-5 and TRBJ1-5; D unresolved. Germline-derived CDR1 and CDR2 are MNHEY and SVGAGI. The CDR3 consists of 14 residues. Trimming removed 0 bases at V and 4 bases at J, with 7 bases between. This chain's CDR3 is CASSYSVLNQPQHF. The CDR3 DNA sequence: TGTGCCAGCAGTTACTCTGTCCTTAATCAGCCCCAGCATTTT.

J is TRBJ2-7 and V is TRBV7-9; D may be TRBD1 or TRBD2 (5 bases each). Germline V gene sequence: CDR1 SEHNR, CDR2 FQNEAQ (reference sequence). Trimming removed 1 base at V and 5 bases at J, with 12 bases between. CDR3 length: 14 residues. In DNA, the CDR3 is TGTGCCAGCAGCTTAGAGGGGAGAGGAAACGAGCAGTACTTC. It specifies CASSLEGRGNEQYF.

This clonotype has only a few counts. This chain joins TRBV5-1 and TRBJ1-1; D is unresolved. Germline V lookup: CDR1 SGHRS, CDR2 YFSETQ. V was trimmed by 0 bases and J by 8 bases, leaving 8 bases between them. This CDR3 has 12 residues. The DNA of the CDR3 is TGCGCCAGCAGCTTGGGACATTCGGAAGCTTTCTTT. This translates into CASSLGHSEAFF.

In its sample, this clonotype was seen a few times. This rearrangement joins TRBV30 to TRBJ1-3; tentative D call: TRBD1 (6 bases). This CDR3 is built from 15 residues. V lost 1 base to trimming and J lost 0 bases, with 10 bases between them. Per the germline V gene, CDR1 is GTSNPN and CDR2 is SVGIG (reference sequence). CDR3 amino acids: CAWSGTVYSGNTIYF. Here the CDR3 DNA reads TGTGCCTGGAGTGGGACAGTTTACTCTGGAAACACCATATATTTT.

This clonotype has just a few counts. The chain joins TRBV15 to TRBJ1-4; tentative D call: TRBD1 (6 bases). The CDR3 is 15 residues long. Trimming left V 1 base short and J 7 bases short, with 13 bases between. Looked up from germline, CDR1 is LNHNV and CDR2 is YYDKDF (reference sequence). In DNA, the CDR3 is TGTGCCACCAGCAGAGGAGGGGAGGGGGGTGAAAAACTGTTTTTT. This codes for CATSRGGEGGEKLFF. Full variable domain (missing parts from reference TRBV15 and TRBJ1-4): DAMVIQNPRYQVTQFGKPVTLSCSQTLNHNVMYWYQQKSSQAPKLLFHYYDKDFNNEADTPDNFQSRRPNTSFCFLDIRSPGLGDTAMYLCATSRGGEGGEKLFFGSGTQLSVL.

This clonotype was counted at least ten times. V and J are TRBV9 and TRBJ2-2, with D maybe TRBD1 (6 bases). The CDR3 runs 16 residues. V was pared by 4 bases and J by 3 bases, with 16 bases between. CDR1 SGDLS and CDR2 YYNGEE come from the germline V gene. In nucleotides, the CDR3 is TGTGCCAGCAGCCCCCACGGGGACATCTACACCGGGGAGCTGTTTTTT. Protein product: CASSPHGDIYTGELFF.

This clonotype was seen repeatedly, ten times or more. The rearrangement links TRBV5-1 to TRBJ2-2, with D possibly TRBD2 on 6 matching bases. The CDR3 length is 16 residues. V lost 0 bases and J lost 0, with 9 bases in between. Germline CDR1 is SGHRS and CDR2 is YFSETQ. The CDR3 region is CASSLAWGANTGELFF. CDR3 DNA: TGCGCCAGCAGCTTGGCCTGGGGGGCGAACACCGGGGAGCTGTTTTTT.

The V gene is TRBV9, the J gene TRBJ2-1; D gene ambiguous. The CDR3 consists of 12 residues. With 0 bases removed from V and 4 bases from J, the gap between germline ends came to 2 bases. Per germline, CDR1 SGDLS and CDR2 YYNGEE. The CDR3 DNA is TGTGCCAGCAGCGTAGAGTACAATGAGCAGTTCTTC. Its translation is CASSVEYNEQFF.

In this sample, this clonotype turned up many times. The chain carries TRBV20-1 and TRBJ1-1; no definite D call. The CDR3 totals 12 residues. Germline V gene data show CDR1 as DFQATT and CDR2 as SNEGSKA (reference sequence). Deletions cut 5 bases from V and 3 bases from J, with 10 bases between. CDR3: CSAGPLDTEAFF. CDR3 in DNA: TGCAGTGCTGGGCCCTTAGACACTGAAGCTTTCTTT.

The sample holds many counts of this clonotype. CDR3 sequence (DNA): TGTGCCAGCAGCCAAGTCCGGGGCTCAGAGACCCAGTACTTC. Protein sequence: CASSQVRGSETQYF. J is TRBJ2-5 and V is TRBV3-1; D is perhaps TRBD1 or TRBD2 (5 bases each). The CDR3 has 14 amino acids. CDR1 is LGHDT and CDR2 is YNNKEL in the germline V gene (reference sequence). Trimming removed 1 base from V and 4 bases from J, with 10 bases in between.

This clonotype was counted ten times or more. The rearrangement links TRBV20-1 to TRBJ2-1; TRBD2 aligns across 7 bases. CDR3 length equals 12 residues. V lost 6 bases to trimming and J lost 8 bases; unmatched junction nucleotides: 7. Per the germline V gene, CDR1 is DFQATT and CDR2 is SNEGSKA (reference sequence). The CDR3 region is CSAGRLADEQFF. The CDR3 DNA follows: TGCAGTGCGGGGAGACTAGCAGATGAGCAGTTCTTC.

This clonotype occurred once. The V call is TRBV29-1, the J call TRBJ2-7, with TRBD2 as a possible D gene (6 bases). This CDR3 spans 12 amino acids. V was clipped by 7 bases and J by 4 bases, with 14 bases between them. Germline CDR1 SQVTM, CDR2 ANQGSEA. The chain's CDR3 is CSGAGTAYEQYF. The CDR3 coding sequence is TGCAGCGGTGCCGGGACTGCGTACGAGCAGTACTTC.

In this sample, this clonotype turned up a few times. The rearrangement links TRBV9 to TRBJ2-1; 7 nucleotides line up with TRBD1. The CDR3 length is 15 residues. Germline trimming cut 6 bases from V and 9 bases from J; bases unmatched to any gene: 15. The germline CDR1 and CDR2 sequences are SGDLS and YYNGEE. CDR3 in amino acids: CASTPLLNRGGEQFF. In DNA form, the CDR3 reads TGTGCCAGCACACCCCTACTCAACAGGGGCGGTGAGCAGTTCTTC.

This clonotype has ten or more counts. The chain combines TRBV2 with TRBJ1-4; D gene unclear. Germline V gives CDR1 SNHLY, CDR2 FYNNEI. The CDR3 is 13 amino acids. V was trimmed by 5 bases and J by 10 bases, leaving 14 bases between them. The CDR3 DNA follows: TGTGCCAGCAGTCCCCAGCGGCTCGGAAAACTGTTTTTT. Translation: CASSPQRLGKLFF.

This clonotype came up many times. J is TRBJ2-4 and V is TRBV12-3 or TRBV12-4; D gene unclear. Trimming left V 0 bases short and J 3 bases short, with 0 bases between. This CDR3 has 12 amino acids. CDR3 amino acids: CASSLAKNIQYF. The CDR3 nucleotides read TGTGCCAGCAGTTTAGCCAAAAACATTCAGTACTTC.

This clonotype was observed many times. This rearrangement joins TRBV15 to TRBJ2-1; D not resolved. The CDR3 has 17 residues. V lost 3 bases and J lost 0, with 15 bases in between. Germline CDR1 and CDR2: LNHNV and YYDKDF (reference sequence). In DNA form, the CDR3 reads TGTGCCACCAGCAGGCTATTCGGTGTCAGCTCCTACAATGAGCAGTTCTTC. The encoded protein is CATSRLFGVSSYNEQFF. Filled out from reference TRBV15 and TRBJ2-1, the complete variable domain reads DAMVIQNPRYQVTQFGKPVTLSCSQTLNHNVMYWYQQKSSQAPKLLFHYYDKDFNNEADTPDNFQSRRPNTSFCFLDIRSPGLGDTAMYLCATSRLFGVSSYNEQFFGPGTRLTVL.

The sample holds a few counts of this clonotype. V usage is TRBV9 and J usage is TRBJ2-7; the D gene could be TRBD1 or TRBD2 (6 bases each). Germline V lookup: CDR1 SGDLS, CDR2 YYNGEE. The CDR3 spans 14 residues. Between the trimmed V and J ends, which lost 4 bases and 2 bases, there was a span of 13 bases. The CDR3: CASSLRGDTYEQYF. The CDR3 nucleotides read TGTGCCAGCAGCTTACGCGGGGACACCTACGAGCAGTACTTC.

This clonotype occurred many times. The chain is built from TRBV3-1 and TRBJ2-7, with D perhaps TRBD1 (5 bases). CDR1 and CDR2 from the germline V gene are LGHDT and YNNKEL (reference sequence). There are 13 residues in the CDR3. Trimming cost V 4 bases and J 5 bases, with 12 bases left between them. The CDR3 spells CASSRVGANEQYF. Here the CDR3 DNA reads TGTGCCAGCAGCCGGGTAGGGGCGAACGAGCAGTACTTC.

This chain uses TRBV13 with TRBJ2-2; D gene unclear. CDR1 is PRHDT and CDR2 is FYEKMQ in the germline V gene (reference sequence). Trimming took 5 bases from V and 2 from J, leaving 12 bases between them. This CDR3 spans 15 amino acids. CDR3: CASSLPPDNTGELFF. The CDR3 bases are TGTGCCAGCAGCCTCCCACCGGACAACACCGGGGAGCTGTTTTTT.

The chain carries TRBV5-1 and TRBJ2-2; D is unclear. The CDR3 contains 15 residues. Trimming left V 0 bases short and J 2 bases short, with 8 bases between. Germline lookup yields CDR1 SGHRS and CDR2 YFSETQ. The CDR3 is CASSLEGFNTGELFF. In nucleotides, the CDR3 is TGCGCCAGCAGCTTGGAAGGTTTTAACACCGGGGAGCTGTTTTTT.

This chain uses TRBV5-1 with TRBJ2-3; tentatively, D is TRBD1 or TRBD2 (5 bases each). Germline lookup yields CDR1 SGHRS and CDR2 YFSETQ. The CDR3 runs 14 residues. The V and J ends lost 4 bases and 3 bases respectively, with 12 bases between them. The CDR3 DNA follows: TGCGCCAGCAGCCCCGGCAGGGAGACAGATACGCAGTATTTT. Residues: CASSPGRETDTQYF.

The rearrangement links TRBV5-6 to TRBJ2-7; D might be TRBD1 or TRBD2, each matching 5 bases. The CDR3 has 13 amino acids. Germline V gives CDR1 SGHDT, CDR2 YYEEEE. Trimming cost V 4 bases and J 5 bases, with 13 bases left between them. As DNA, the CDR3 is TGTGCCAGCAGCCTCGGGGCGTTCGACGAGCAGTACTTC. It encodes CASSLGAFDEQYF.

This clonotype was detected many times. This CDR3 is CASSPGSGGWYEQYF. The DNA for the CDR3 is TGTGCCAGCAGCCCCGGTTCAGGCGGATGGTACGAGCAGTACTTC. The chain employs TRBV11-2 and TRBJ2-7; D is ambiguous. The CDR3 totals 15 residues. In germline, CDR1 is SGHAT, CDR2 FQNNGV. The germline V and J ends were trimmed by 5 bases and 4 bases, with 18 bases remaining between them.

The chain employs TRBV7-3 and TRBJ1-2, with a weak D call TRBD1 (6 bases). V was pared by 0 bases and J by 8 bases, with 16 bases between. The CDR3 is 15 residues long. Per the germline V gene, CDR1 is SGHTA and CDR2 is FQGTGA. DNA of the CDR3: TGTGCCAGCAGCTTAACCCCCGAGGGGGGGGGAGGCTACACCTTC. It codes for CASSLTPEGGGGYTF.

This clonotype occurred a few times. The J gene is TRBJ1-2, the V gene TRBV19; D is possibly TRBD1 (5 bases). V was cut by 7 bases and J by 3 bases, with 21 bases left in between. Germline V gene data show CDR1 as LNHDA and CDR2 as SQIVND (reference sequence). The CDR3 covers 16 residues. DNA for the CDR3: TGTGCCAGTAAGGGGACCCTAGAAGGACACCACTATGGCTACACCTTC. It yields the protein CASKGTLEGHHYGYTF.